This TCR beta chain came from a study of blood T cell repertoires in COVID-19. At the level of the study: The United States, Italy and Spain were the sources of the acute and convalescent COVID-19 samples. Sample material is recorded as cDNA or gDNA derived from T cells, B-cell-depleted T cells, or PBMCs.

Original processing methods: Amplification of reference gene primers was used by the study to estimate nucleated cell counts. The data were produced by immunoSEQ multiplex PCR, yet TCRdb's version contains in-frame clones alone and is incomplete. For V, J and clone size, that table is used; D and trimming come from the DNA. The table shows 410,000 or so clones, with just over 85% occurring only once. This TCR was sampled from a young woman with active or convalescent COVID-19. Material for sequencing was peripheral blood.

The chain's CDR3 is CASRDNSPYGYTF. CDR3 DNA: TGTGCCAGCAGAGATAATAGCCCTTATGGCTACACCTTC. The chain uses TRBV2 and TRBJ1-2, with D unclear. Trimming took off 6 bases at V and 5 bases at J, with 13 bases between the two ends. The length of the CDR3 is 13 residues. Germline V gene lookup returns CDR1 SNHLY and CDR2 FYNNEI.